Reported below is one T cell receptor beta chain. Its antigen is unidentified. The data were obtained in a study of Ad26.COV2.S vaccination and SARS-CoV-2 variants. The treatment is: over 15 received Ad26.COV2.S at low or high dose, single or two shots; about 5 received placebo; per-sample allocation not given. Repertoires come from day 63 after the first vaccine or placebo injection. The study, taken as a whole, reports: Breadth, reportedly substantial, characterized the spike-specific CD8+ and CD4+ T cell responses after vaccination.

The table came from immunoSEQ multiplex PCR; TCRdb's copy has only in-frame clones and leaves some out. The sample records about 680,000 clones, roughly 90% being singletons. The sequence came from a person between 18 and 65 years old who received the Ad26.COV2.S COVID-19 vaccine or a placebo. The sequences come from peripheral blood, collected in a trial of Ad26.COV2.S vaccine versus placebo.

This CDR3 is CASREAGGTNTGELFF. The CDR3 bases are TGTGCCAGCAGGGAGGCGGGAGGCACGAACACCGGGGAGCTGTTTTTT. The gene calls are TRBV2 and TRBJ2-2; 8 positions match TRBD2. CDR1 and CDR2 (germline): SNHLY, FYNNEI. The CDR3 covers 16 residues. V shed 6 bases, J shed 0 bases, and the junction held 6 bases outside the gene matches.